This T cell receptor beta chain was obtained from a study of blood T cell repertoires in COVID-19. Study-level information: T cells, B-cell-depleted T cells, or PBMCs provided the cDNA or gDNA that served as material.

Original analysis: Reference gene primer amplification in the assay estimated nucleated cell counts. Method: immunoSEQ multiplex PCR; TCRdb's copy keeps in-frame clones and lacks some. Clonal size and the V and J genes are those of that table, whereas D and trimming came from the DNA. There are 70,000 or so clones in the sample; under 95% occur only once, and over 8% lies in the top ten. In germline, CDR1 is SGHRS, CDR2 YFSETQ. J was trimmed by 5 bases and V by 4 bases; bases with no gene match: 6. The length of the CDR3 is 16 residues. The TCR was taken from a human donor in a cohort sampled during active COVID-19. The sample comprised peripheral blood. J is TRBJ2-2 and V is TRBV5-1, with 12 bases identical to TRBD2. The CDR3 nucleotides are TGCGCCAGCAGCCCGCCGGGACTAGCGGGTACCGGGGAGCTGTTTTTT. It yields the protein CASSPPGLAGTGELFF.